This TCR beta chain was recovered during a study of shared clonotypes between healthy human individuals. General study results and limits: Sharing across four donors was highest in naive CD4 (approximately 5%) and lowest in memory CD8 (approximately 0.4%).

In the authors' workflow: ImmunoSEQ only sent back junction sequences with no quality scores, so filtering was done differently. The table came from immunoSEQ multiplex PCR; TCRdb's copy has only in-frame clones and leaves some out. That table supplies the V and J calls and clone size; D and trimming were determined from the DNA. The sample records around 510,000 clones, roughly 95% being singletons. For this clone: Its specificity is not known.

This CDR3 is built from 15 residues. V lost 2 bases to trimming and J lost 7 bases; unmatched junction nucleotides: 7. CDR1 is PRHDT, CDR2 FYEKMQ, per germline (reference sequence). The rearrangement uses TRBV13 and TRBJ2-1; 8 positions agree with TRBD2. The sequence came from a woman in her thirties in good health. Sequencing was performed on naive CD4+ T cells sorted from blood. Documented subset: CD45RA+ positively selected. The CDR3 is CASSLIGGRTNEQFF. The CDR3 DNA is TGTGCCAGCAGCTTAATCGGCGGGAGGACGAATGAGCAGTTCTTC.